This paragraph reports one T cell receptor beta chain. The data stem from a study of CXCR3-negative and CXCR3-positive naive CD8 T cells. The CDR3 is 12 amino acids. Germline V gene sequence: CDR1 MNHNS, CDR2 SASEGT. Researchers prepared the TRB cDNA libraries using 5' RACE with UMI labels. TCRdb re-called the 5' RACE reads and catalogs CDR3 proteins one per entry, DNA excluded. The repertoire table contains about 58,000 distinct CDR3 sequences. The chain combines TRBV6-1 with TRBJ2-3; the D call from TCRdb, TRBD2, cannot be confirmed without DNA. Sequences were obtained from naive CXCR3- CD8+ T cells from blood. Subset in this sample: CD45RO-CCR7+CD27+CD95- naive CD8+ T cells lacking CXCR3 (TNR3-). This sequence was found in a human donor in good health. Some clones in this sample may be carry-over from other donors' samples. CDR3 sequence reads: CASSGLGHTQYF.